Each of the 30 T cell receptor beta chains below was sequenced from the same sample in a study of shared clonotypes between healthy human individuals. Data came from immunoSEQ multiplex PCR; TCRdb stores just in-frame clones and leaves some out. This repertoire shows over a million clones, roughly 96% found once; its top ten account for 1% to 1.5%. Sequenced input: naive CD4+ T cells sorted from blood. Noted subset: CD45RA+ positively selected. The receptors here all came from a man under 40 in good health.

CDR3 residues: CASSVRLGYEQYF. CDR3 DNA sequence: TGTGCCAGCAGCGTAAGGTTGGGATACGAGCAGTACTTC. This sequence joins TRBV28 and TRBJ2-7; no clear D gene. Germline CDR1 reads MDHEN; CDR2 reads SYDVKM. Trimming took off 6 bases at V and 4 bases at J, with 13 bases between the two ends. The CDR3 has 13 amino acids.

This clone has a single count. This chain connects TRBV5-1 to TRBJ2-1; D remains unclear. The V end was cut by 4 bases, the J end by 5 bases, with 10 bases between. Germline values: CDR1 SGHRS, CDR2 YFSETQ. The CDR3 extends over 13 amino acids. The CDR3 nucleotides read TGCGCCAGCAGCCTCCAGGTGAACAATGAGCAGTTCTTC. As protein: CASSLQVNNEQFF.

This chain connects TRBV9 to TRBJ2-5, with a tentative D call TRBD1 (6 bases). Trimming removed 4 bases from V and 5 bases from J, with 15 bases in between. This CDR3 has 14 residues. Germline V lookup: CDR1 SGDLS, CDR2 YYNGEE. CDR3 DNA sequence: TGTGCCAGCAGCCCTACAGGGATTGGGGAGACCCAGTACTTC. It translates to CASSPTGIGETQYF.

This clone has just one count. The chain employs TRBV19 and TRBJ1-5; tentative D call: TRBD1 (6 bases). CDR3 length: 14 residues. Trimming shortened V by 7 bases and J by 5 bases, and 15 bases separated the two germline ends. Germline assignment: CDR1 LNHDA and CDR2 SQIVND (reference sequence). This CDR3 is CASKFLTGDQPQHF. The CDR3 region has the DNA TGTGCCAGTAAGTTTTTGACAGGAGATCAGCCCCAGCATTTT.

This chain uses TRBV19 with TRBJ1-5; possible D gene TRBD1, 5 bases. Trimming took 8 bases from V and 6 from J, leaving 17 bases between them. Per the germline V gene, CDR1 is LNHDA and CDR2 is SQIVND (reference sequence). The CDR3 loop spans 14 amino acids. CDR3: CASQTQVGGQPQHF. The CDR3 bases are TGTGCCAGTCAGACGCAGGTGGGGGGTCAGCCCCAGCATTTT.

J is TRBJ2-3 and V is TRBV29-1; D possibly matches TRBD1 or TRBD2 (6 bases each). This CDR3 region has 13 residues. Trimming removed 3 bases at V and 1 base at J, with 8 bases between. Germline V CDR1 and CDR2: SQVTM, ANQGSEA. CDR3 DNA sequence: TGCAGCGTTGATAGGGGGGGCACAGATACGCAGTATTTT. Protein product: CSVDRGGTDTQYF.

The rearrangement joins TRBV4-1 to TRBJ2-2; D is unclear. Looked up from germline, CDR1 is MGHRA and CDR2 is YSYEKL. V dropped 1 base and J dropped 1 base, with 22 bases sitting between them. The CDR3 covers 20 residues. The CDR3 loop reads CASSQAPVRSLNLNTGELFF. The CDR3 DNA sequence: TGCGCCAGCAGCCAAGCTCCCGTCAGGTCTCTTAATTTGAACACCGGGGAGCTGTTTTTT.

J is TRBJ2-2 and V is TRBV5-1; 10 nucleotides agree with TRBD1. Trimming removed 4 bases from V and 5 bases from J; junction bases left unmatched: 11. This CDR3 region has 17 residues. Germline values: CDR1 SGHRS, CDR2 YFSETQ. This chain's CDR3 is CASSEHGTGVGTGELFF. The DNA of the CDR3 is TGCGCCAGCAGCGAACACGGGACAGGGGTGGGAACCGGGGAGCTGTTTTTT. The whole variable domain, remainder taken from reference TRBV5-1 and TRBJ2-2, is KAGVTQTPRYLIKTRGQQVTLSCSPISGHRSVSWYQQTPGQGLQFLFEYFSETQRNKGNFPGRFSGRQFSNSRSEMNVSTLELGDSALYLCASSEHGTGVGTGELFFGEGSRLTVL.

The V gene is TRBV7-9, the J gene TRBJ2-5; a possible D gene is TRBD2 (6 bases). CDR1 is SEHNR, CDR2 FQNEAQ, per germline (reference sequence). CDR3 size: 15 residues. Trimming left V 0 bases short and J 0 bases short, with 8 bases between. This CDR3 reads CASSLAWGDQETQYF. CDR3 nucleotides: TGTGCCAGCAGCTTAGCCTGGGGGGACCAAGAGACCCAGTACTTC.

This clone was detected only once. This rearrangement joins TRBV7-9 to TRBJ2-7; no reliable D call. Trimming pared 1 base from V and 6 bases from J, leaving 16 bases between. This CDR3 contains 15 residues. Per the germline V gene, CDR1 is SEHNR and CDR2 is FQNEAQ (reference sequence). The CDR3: CASSLVAGRVGEQYF. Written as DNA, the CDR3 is TGTGCCAGCAGCTTAGTGGCCGGGCGTGTAGGCGAGCAGTACTTC.

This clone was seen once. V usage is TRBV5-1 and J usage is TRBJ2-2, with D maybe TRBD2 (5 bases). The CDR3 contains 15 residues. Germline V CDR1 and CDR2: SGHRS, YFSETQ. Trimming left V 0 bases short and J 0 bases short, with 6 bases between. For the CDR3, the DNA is TGCGCCAGCAGCTTGGAGCGGCCGAACACCGGGGAGCTGTTTTTT. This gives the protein CASSLERPNTGELFF.

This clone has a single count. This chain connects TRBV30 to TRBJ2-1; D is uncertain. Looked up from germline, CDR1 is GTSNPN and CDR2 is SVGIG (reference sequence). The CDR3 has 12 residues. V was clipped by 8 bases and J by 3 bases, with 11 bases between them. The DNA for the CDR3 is TGTGCCCATCAAACGGGCTACAATGAGCAGTTCTTC. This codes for CAHQTGYNEQFF.

The CDR3 loop reads CASSLVSAEKETQYF. The CDR3 nucleotides read TGTGCCAGCAGCTTAGTATCTGCGGAAAAAGAGACCCAGTACTTC. The V and J genes are TRBV11-3 and TRBJ2-5; no clear D gene. The germline V gene encodes CDR1 SGHNT and CDR2 YENEEA. This CDR3 is 15 amino acids long. Trimming pared 1 base from V and 3 bases from J, leaving 12 bases between.

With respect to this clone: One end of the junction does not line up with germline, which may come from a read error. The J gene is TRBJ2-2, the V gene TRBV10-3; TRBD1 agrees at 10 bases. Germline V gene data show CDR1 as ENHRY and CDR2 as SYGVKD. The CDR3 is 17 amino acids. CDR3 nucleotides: TGTGCCATCAGAGAGTTGGACAGGGGGGGTATCACCGGGGAGCTGTTTTTT. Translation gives CAIRELDRGGITGELFF.

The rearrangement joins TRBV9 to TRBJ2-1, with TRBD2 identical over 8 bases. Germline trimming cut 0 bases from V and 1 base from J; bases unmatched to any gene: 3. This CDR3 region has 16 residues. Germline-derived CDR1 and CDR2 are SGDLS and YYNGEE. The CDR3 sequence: CASSVGSGISYNEQFF. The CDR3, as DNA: TGTGCCAGCAGCGTAGGTAGCGGGATATCCTACAATGAGCAGTTCTTC.

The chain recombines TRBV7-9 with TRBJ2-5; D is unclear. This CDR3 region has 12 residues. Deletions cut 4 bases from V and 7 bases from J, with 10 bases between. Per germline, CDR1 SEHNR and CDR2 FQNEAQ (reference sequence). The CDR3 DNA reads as TGTGCCAGCAGCTACCCTAGTGGGACCCAGTACTTC. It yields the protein CASSYPSGTQYF.

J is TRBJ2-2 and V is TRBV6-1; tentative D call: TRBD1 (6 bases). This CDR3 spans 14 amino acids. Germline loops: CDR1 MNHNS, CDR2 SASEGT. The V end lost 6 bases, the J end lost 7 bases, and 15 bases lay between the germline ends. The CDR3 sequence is CASSNRDRSGELFF. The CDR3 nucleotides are TGTGCCAGCAGCAACAGGGATAGGAGCGGGGAGCTGTTTTTT.

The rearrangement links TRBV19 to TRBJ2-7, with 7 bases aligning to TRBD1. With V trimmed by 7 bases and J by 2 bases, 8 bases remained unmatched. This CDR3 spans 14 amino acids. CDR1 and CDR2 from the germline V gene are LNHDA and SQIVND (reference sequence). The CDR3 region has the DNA TGTGCCAGTAACCAGCAGAGGGGGCCCTACGAGCAGTACTTC. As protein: CASNQQRGPYEQYF.

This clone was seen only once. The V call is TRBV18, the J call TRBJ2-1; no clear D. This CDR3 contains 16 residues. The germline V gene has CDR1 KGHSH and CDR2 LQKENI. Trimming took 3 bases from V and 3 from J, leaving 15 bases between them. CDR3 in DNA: TGTGCCAGCTCACCGGCGCTAGTTTTAGGCTACAATGAGCAGTTCTTC. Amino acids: CASSPALVLGYNEQFF.

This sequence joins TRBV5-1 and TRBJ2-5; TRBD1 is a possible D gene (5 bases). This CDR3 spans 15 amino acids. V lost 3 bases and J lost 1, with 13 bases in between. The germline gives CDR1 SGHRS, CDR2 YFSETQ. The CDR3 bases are TGCGCCAGCAGCTCGATCAAACAGGCCCAAGAGACCCAGTACTTC. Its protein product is CASSSIKQAQETQYF.

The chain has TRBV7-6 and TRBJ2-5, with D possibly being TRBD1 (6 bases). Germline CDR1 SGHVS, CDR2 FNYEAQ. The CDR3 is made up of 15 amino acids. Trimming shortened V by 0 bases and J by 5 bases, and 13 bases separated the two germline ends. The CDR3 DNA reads TGTGCCAGCAGCTTAGCAGGTCCAGGGGAGGAGACCCAGTACTTC. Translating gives CASSLAGPGEETQYF.

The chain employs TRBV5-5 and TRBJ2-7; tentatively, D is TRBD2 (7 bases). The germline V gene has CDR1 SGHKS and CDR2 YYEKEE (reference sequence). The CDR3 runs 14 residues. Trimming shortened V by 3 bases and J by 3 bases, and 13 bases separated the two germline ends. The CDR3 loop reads CASSSPGGHYEQYF. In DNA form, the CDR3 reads TGTGCCAGCAGCTCTCCGGGGGGCCACTACGAGCAGTACTTC.

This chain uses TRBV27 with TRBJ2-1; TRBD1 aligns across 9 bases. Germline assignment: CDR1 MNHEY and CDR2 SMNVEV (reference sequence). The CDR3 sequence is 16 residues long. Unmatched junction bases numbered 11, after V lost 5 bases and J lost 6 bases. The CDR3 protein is CASSLIGGQGINEQFF. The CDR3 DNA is TGTGCCAGCAGTCTAATTGGGGGACAGGGCATCAATGAGCAGTTCTTC.

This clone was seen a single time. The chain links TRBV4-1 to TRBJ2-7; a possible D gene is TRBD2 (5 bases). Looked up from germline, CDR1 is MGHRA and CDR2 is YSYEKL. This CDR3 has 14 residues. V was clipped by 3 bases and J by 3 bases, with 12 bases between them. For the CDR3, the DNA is TGCGCCAGCAGCCAGCAGGACGGGAACTACGAGCAGTACTTC. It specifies CASSQQDGNYEQYF.

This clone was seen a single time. The CDR3 loop is CASSIKQGLGFYEQYF. DNA for the CDR3: TGTGCCAGCTCAATCAAACAGGGGCTAGGTTTCTACGAGCAGTACTTC. The V gene is TRBV18, the J gene TRBJ2-7; 7 nucleotides align to TRBD1. The germline V gene has CDR1 KGHSH and CDR2 LQKENI. V trimming: 5 bases; J trimming: 3 bases; junction bases outside the gene matches: 13. The CDR3 has 16 residues.

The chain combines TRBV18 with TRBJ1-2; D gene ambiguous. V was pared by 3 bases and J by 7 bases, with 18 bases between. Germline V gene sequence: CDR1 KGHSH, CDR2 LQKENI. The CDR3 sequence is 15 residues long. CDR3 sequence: CASSPTSRASGGYTF. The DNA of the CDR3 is TGTGCCAGCTCACCGACGTCAAGGGCGTCTGGTGGCTACACCTTC. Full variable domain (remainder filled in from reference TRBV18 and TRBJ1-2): NAGVMQNPRHLVRRRGQEARLRCSPMKGHSHVYWYRQLPEEGLKFMVYLQKENIIDESGMPKERFSAEFPKEGPSILRIQQVVRGDSAAYFCASSPTSRASGGYTFGSGTRLTVV.

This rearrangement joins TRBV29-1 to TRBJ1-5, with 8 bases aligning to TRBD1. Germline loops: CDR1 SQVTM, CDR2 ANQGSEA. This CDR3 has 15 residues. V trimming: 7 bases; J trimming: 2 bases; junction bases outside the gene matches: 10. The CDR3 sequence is CSETGDSRGNQPQHF. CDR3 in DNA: TGCAGCGAGACAGGGGACAGTAGGGGCAATCAGCCCCAGCATTTT.

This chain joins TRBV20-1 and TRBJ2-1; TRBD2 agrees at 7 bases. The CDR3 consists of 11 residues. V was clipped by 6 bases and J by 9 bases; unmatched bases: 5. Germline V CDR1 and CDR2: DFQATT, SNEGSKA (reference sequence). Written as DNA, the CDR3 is TGCAGTGCGACTAGCATTTTTGAGCAGTTCTTC. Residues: CSATSIFEQFF.

CDR3 nucleotides: TGTGCCAGCAGCTTACATGGGGAAGAGCAGTTCTTC. It codes for CASSLHGEEQFF. V is TRBV7-9 and J is TRBJ2-1; D is ambiguous. Germline V lookup: CDR1 SEHNR, CDR2 FQNEAQ (reference sequence). The CDR3 is made up of 12 amino acids. V was shortened by 2 bases and J by 10 bases, with 9 bases between the two germline ends.

CDR3 loop: CASSPPPYYEQYF. The CDR3 nucleotides read TGTGCCAGCAGCCCGCCCCCCTACTACGAGCAGTACTTC. The rearrangement uses TRBV6-5 and TRBJ2-7; D gene unclear. Trimming cost V 6 bases and J 3 bases, with 12 bases left between them. Germline V gives CDR1 MNHEY, CDR2 SVGAGI. The CDR3 is made up of 13 amino acids.